A single sample is the source of the 24 T cell receptor beta chains below, sequenced in a study of T-cell memory formation after mild COVID-19. From the 5' RACE reads, TCRdb called clonotypes with MiXCR, one entry per CDR3 protein. Of roughly 580,000 distinct CDR3 sequences listed, 15% to 20% are singletons. The sample consisted of PBMCs or a T cell subset sorted from them (not recorded which). Source of these receptors: an adult woman who had mild COVID-19 (a few samples of this study predate the infection). Cell type and time point are not known.

There are a few counts of this clonotype. J is TRBJ1-1 and V is TRBV11-3, with no clear D. Germline lookup yields CDR1 SGHNT and CDR2 YENEEA. Trimming pared 2 bases from V and 11 bases from J, leaving 12 bases between. The CDR3 totals 12 residues. The CDR3 DNA sequence: TGTGCCAGCAGCTTAAGTCAGAGTGGGGCTTTCTTT. Translation gives CASSLSQSGAFF.

Here the CDR3 DNA reads TGTGCCACCAGTGAATCTCGAGGGGATCAGCCCCAGCATTTT. This translates into CATSESRGDQPQHF. J is TRBJ1-5 and V is TRBV24-1; D perhaps matches TRBD1 (5 bases). V lost 4 bases, J lost 5 bases, and 11 bases lay in between. Germline V gene data show CDR1 as KGHDR and CDR2 as SFDVKD. This CDR3 has 14 residues.

The chain joins TRBV30 to TRBJ2-1, with 11 bases identical to TRBD2. Trimming took 5 bases from V and 8 from J; bases not matched to a gene: 5. From germline, CDR1 is GTSNPN and CDR2 SVGIG (reference sequence). The CDR3 consists of 13 residues. CDR3 bases: TGTGCCTGGGTGACTAGCGGGATGGATGAGCAGTTCTTC. This sequence encodes CAWVTSGMDEQFF.

This clonotype showed up just a few times. This chain uses TRBV6-5 with TRBJ1-3, with D tentatively TRBD1 (5 bases). The CDR3 consists of 14 residues. CDR1 is MNHEY and CDR2 is SVGAGI in the germline V gene. V was clipped by 6 bases and J by 4 bases, with 13 bases between them. DNA for the CDR3: TGTGCCAGCAGGACCCAGGGTAGAGGAAACACCATATATTTT. Translation gives CASRTQGRGNTIYF.

The V gene is TRBV29-1, the J gene TRBJ2-4, with D perhaps matching TRBD2 (5 bases). CDR1 is SQVTM, CDR2 ANQGSEA, per germline. The CDR3 has 13 amino acids. The V end lost 5 bases, the J end lost 7 bases, and 15 bases lay between the germline ends. The CDR3 loop is CSVSDLIGNIQYF. DNA of the CDR3: TGCAGCGTTTCGGACTTAATTGGGAACATTCAGTACTTC. Full variable domain (outside the CDR3, taken from reference TRBV29-1 and TRBJ2-4): SAVISQKPSRDICQRGTSLTIQCQVDSQVTMMFWYRQQPGQSLTLIATANQGSEATYESGFVIDKFPISRPNLTFSTLTVSNMSPEDSSIYLCSVSDLIGNIQYFGAGTRLSVL.

The chain couples TRBV4-1 to TRBJ1-2; TRBD1 agrees at 7 bases. Germline trimming cut 1 base from V and 3 bases from J; bases unmatched to any gene: 14. CDR3 length: 18 residues. Germline loops: CDR1 MGHRA, CDR2 YSYEKL. The CDR3 loop is CASSQVVQGERNDYGYTF. The DNA for the CDR3 is TGCGCCAGCAGCCAAGTCGTCCAGGGGGAACGTAATGACTATGGCTACACCTTC.

This clonotype was recorded at least ten times. This chain joins TRBV12-3 or TRBV12-4 and TRBJ1-1; perhaps TRBD1 as D (5 bases). The CDR3 has 11 residues. V was clipped by 1 base and J by 9 bases, with 6 bases between them. The DNA of the CDR3 is TGTGCCAGCAGTTTAGGGGGGAAAGCTTTCTTT. Encoded protein: CASSLGGKAFF.

V usage is TRBV5-1 and J usage is TRBJ1-2; 10 bases map to TRBD1. CDR3 length: 16 amino acids. Germline CDR1 SGHRS, CDR2 YFSETQ. After removal of 4 bases from V and 4 bases from J, the junction contained 10 bases not matched to a gene. The CDR3 region is CASSREATGGGYGYTF. DNA of the CDR3: TGCGCCAGCAGCCGTGAGGCGACAGGGGGCGGCTATGGCTACACCTTC. Based on the CDR3 plus reference TRBV5-1 and TRBJ1-2, the full variable domain is KAGVTQTPRYLIKTRGQQVTLSCSPISGHRSVSWYQQTPGQGLQFLFEYFSETQRNKGNFPGRFSGRQFSNSRSEMNVSTLELGDSALYLCASSREATGGGYGYTFGSGTRLTVV.

This clonotype was counted only a few times. The gene calls are TRBV7-8 and TRBJ2-7; possible D gene TRBD1, 6 bases. V shed 4 bases and J shed 0 bases, with 13 bases lying between them. Germline assignment: CDR1 SGHVS and CDR2 FQNEAQ. This CDR3 is 15 amino acids long. The CDR3 is CASSWGQPSSYEQYF. The CDR3 DNA reads TGTGCCAGCAGCTGGGGACAACCGAGCTCCTACGAGCAGTACTTC. The variable domain in full, with the rest retrieved from reference TRBV7-8 and TRBJ2-7, is GAGVSQSPRYKVAKRGQDVALRCDPISGHVSLFWYQQALGQGPEFLTYFQNEAQLDKSGLPSDRFFAERPEGSVSTLKIQRTQQEDSAVYLCASSWGQPSSYEQYFGPGTRLTVT.

This clonotype was counted between two and nine times. The rearrangement joins TRBV4-1 to TRBJ2-7; D tentatively reads TRBD1 or TRBD2 (5 bases each). The germline V gene has CDR1 MGHRA and CDR2 YSYEKL. The CDR3 has 17 amino acids. The V end was cut by 0 bases, the J end by 0 bases, with 15 bases between. The CDR3 sequence: CASSQDVPRDLSYEQYF. CDR3 bases: TGCGCCAGCAGCCAAGATGTCCCCCGGGACCTCTCCTACGAGCAGTACTTC.

The chain is built from TRBV24-1 and TRBJ1-4; possibly TRBD1 for D (5 bases). This CDR3 spans 14 amino acids. The germline V gene has CDR1 KGHDR and CDR2 SFDVKD. Trimming left V 11 bases short and J 6 bases short, with 18 bases between. The CDR3 sequence: CAIPRGDLHEKLFF. The CDR3 region has the DNA TGTGCCATCCCTCGAGGGGACCTTCATGAAAAACTGTTTTTT.

In this sample, this clonotype turned up a few times. The chain uses TRBV9 and TRBJ2-2; D perhaps matches TRBD1 (6 bases). V was clipped by 1 base and J by 5 bases, with 12 bases between them. CDR3 length equals 15 residues. CDR1 and CDR2 from the germline V gene are SGDLS and YYNGEE. This chain's CDR3 is CASSVSGDGTGELFF. In DNA, the CDR3 is TGTGCCAGCAGCGTATCAGGGGATGGGACCGGGGAGCTGTTTTTT.

This clonotype was counted at least ten times. The chain links TRBV4-3 to TRBJ2-3; TRBD2 aligns across 9 bases. J was trimmed by 5 bases and V by 0 bases; bases with no gene match: 6. The CDR3 sequence is 16 residues long. Germline-derived CDR1 and CDR2 are LGHNA and YSLEER. The CDR3 region is CASSQDPGGREDTQYF. For the CDR3, the DNA is TGCGCCAGCAGCCAAGATCCGGGCGGGAGGGAAGATACGCAGTATTTT.

This clonotype came up a few times. V and J are TRBV4-3 and TRBJ2-1; perhaps TRBD2 as D (5 bases). The CDR3 extends over 16 amino acids. The germline V and J ends were trimmed by 0 bases and 0 bases, with 9 bases remaining between them. Germline V gene sequence: CDR1 LGHNA, CDR2 YSLEER. CDR3 sequence reads: CASSQDQRNSYNEQFF. The CDR3 DNA reads as TGCGCCAGCAGCCAAGATCAGCGGAACTCCTACAATGAGCAGTTCTTC.

This clonotype was recorded many times. V gene TRBV10-3 combines with J gene TRBJ2-7, with D unclear. V was shortened by 2 bases and J by 0 bases, with 8 bases between the two germline ends. CDR1 and CDR2 from the germline V gene are ENHRY and SYGVKD. The CDR3 covers 14 residues. CDR3 DNA: TGTGCCATCAGTGAGGGCAGGTCCTCCTACGAGCAGTACTTC. The encoded protein is CAISEGRSSYEQYF.

The chain couples TRBV20-1 to TRBJ2-1; perhaps TRBD1 as D (7 bases). V lost 6 bases and J lost 4, with 16 bases in between. This CDR3 is 14 amino acids long. The V gene's germline CDR1 is DFQATT and CDR2 SNEGSKA (reference sequence). The CDR3 region is CSAAQGRSYNEQFF. CDR3 in DNA: TGCAGTGCCGCACAGGGGAGGTCGTACAATGAGCAGTTCTTC.

V usage is TRBV6-2 or TRBV6-3 and J usage is TRBJ2-2, with D tentatively TRBD2 (5 bases). The CDR3 runs 14 residues. Trimming pared 10 bases from V and 0 bases from J, leaving 12 bases between. Germline CDR1 reads MNHEY; CDR2 reads SVGEGT. The CDR3 DNA reads as TGTGCCATTCAGCGGAGAGCGAACACCGGGGAGCTGTTTTTT. Amino acid sequence: CAIQRRANTGELFF.

This clonotype was recorded at least ten times. CDR3 DNA sequence: TGTGCCAGCAGCTCGGGACAGGGAGAGACCCAGTACTTC. It specifies CASSSGQGETQYF. The V and J genes are TRBV7-2 and TRBJ2-5; TRBD1 matches 9 bases. The junction had 1 base not matched to a gene; V was cut back by 4 bases and J by 4 bases. This CDR3 comprises 13 residues. Per the germline V gene, CDR1 is SGHTA and CDR2 is FQGNSA.

In this sample, this clonotype turned up a few times. The chain joins TRBV20-1 to TRBJ1-1; possibly TRBD1 for D (5 bases). V dropped 5 bases and J dropped 2 bases, with 15 bases sitting between them. Germline lookup yields CDR1 DFQATT and CDR2 SNEGSKA (reference sequence). CDR3 size: 14 residues. DNA of the CDR3: TGCAGTGCTGTGGGGCAATACGTAAACACTGAAGCTTTCTTT. Its translation: CSAVGQYVNTEAFF.

The sample holds a few counts of this clonotype. The chain recombines TRBV10-3 with TRBJ2-7, with D perhaps matching TRBD2 (6 bases). Trimming left V 2 bases short and J 3 bases short, with 11 bases between. Germline V lookup: CDR1 ENHRY, CDR2 SYGVKD. The CDR3 covers 14 residues. CDR3 loop: CAISEGGLDYEQYF. The CDR3 DNA is TGTGCCATCAGTGAGGGAGGGTTGGACTACGAGCAGTACTTC.

This clonotype showed up just a few times. The chain uses TRBV7-8 and TRBJ2-7; D is undetermined. Germline loops: CDR1 SGHVS, CDR2 FQNEAQ. The CDR3 totals 15 residues. The ends were cut back, 0 bases at V and 7 bases at J, with 16 bases in the middle. CDR3 in DNA: TGTGCCAGCAGCTTAGCCTCCGGACCGTTCGGAGAGCAGTACTTC. Translating gives CASSLASGPFGEQYF.

V usage is TRBV24-1 and J usage is TRBJ2-7; D is tentatively TRBD1 or TRBD2 (6 bases each). CDR3 length: 14 residues. With 9 bases removed from V and 1 base from J, the gap between germline ends came to 15 bases. Germline loops: CDR1 KGHDR, CDR2 SFDVKD. The CDR3 here is CATSEGGLSYEQYF. For the CDR3, the DNA is TGTGCCACCTCCGAGGGGGGCCTGTCCTACGAGCAGTACTTC.

V usage is TRBV15 and J usage is TRBJ2-2, with unresolved D. The germline V gene encodes CDR1 LNHNV and CDR2 YYDKDF (reference sequence). The V end was cut by 0 bases, the J end by 7 bases, with 18 bases between. The CDR3 has 17 residues. CDR3 protein: CATSRERRTTRSGELFF. CDR3 sequence (DNA): TGTGCCACCAGCAGAGAGCGTAGGACCACAAGGAGCGGGGAGCTGTTTTTT.

The rearrangement joins TRBV19 to TRBJ2-7, with D maybe TRBD2 (6 bases). V dropped 3 bases and J dropped 6 bases, with 15 bases sitting between them. Germline V CDR1 and CDR2: LNHDA, SQIVND (reference sequence). This CDR3 has 14 amino acids. The CDR3 coding sequence is TGTGCCAGTAGTATTGTCGGGAGTGGTACCGAGCAGTACTTC. Translated, it gives CASSIVGSGTEQYF.